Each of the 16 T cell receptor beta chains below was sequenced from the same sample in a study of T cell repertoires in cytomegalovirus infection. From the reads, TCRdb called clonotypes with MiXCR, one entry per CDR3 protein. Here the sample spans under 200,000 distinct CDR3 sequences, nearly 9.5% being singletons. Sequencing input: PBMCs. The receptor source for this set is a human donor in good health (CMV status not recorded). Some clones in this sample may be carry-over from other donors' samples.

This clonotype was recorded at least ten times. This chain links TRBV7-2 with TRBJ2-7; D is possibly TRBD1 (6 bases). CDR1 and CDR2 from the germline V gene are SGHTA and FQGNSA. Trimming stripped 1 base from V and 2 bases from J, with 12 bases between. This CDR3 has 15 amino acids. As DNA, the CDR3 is TGTGCCAGCAGCTTAGATGGGACACCTACCTACGAGCAGTACTTC. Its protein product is CASSLDGTPTYEQYF.

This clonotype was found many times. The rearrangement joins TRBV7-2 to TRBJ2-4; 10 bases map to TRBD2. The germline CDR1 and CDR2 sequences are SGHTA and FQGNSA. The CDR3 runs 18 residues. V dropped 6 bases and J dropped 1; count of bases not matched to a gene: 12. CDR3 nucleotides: TGTGCCAGCAGTCCCATAGCGGGAGGTCTTTCTGCCAAAAACATTCAGTACTTC. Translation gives CASSPIAGGLSAKNIQYF. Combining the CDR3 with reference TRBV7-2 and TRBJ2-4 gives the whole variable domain GAGVSQSPSNKVTEKGKDVELRCDPISGHTALYWYRQSLGQGLEFLIYFQGNSAPDKSGLPSDRFSAERTGGSVSTLTIQRTQQEDSAVYLCASSPIAGGLSAKNIQYFGAGTRLSVL.

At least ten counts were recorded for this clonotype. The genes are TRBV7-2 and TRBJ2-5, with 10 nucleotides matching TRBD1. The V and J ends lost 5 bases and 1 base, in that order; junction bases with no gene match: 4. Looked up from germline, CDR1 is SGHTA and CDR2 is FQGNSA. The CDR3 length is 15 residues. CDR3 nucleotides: TGTGCCAGCAGCGCGGACAGGGGGACCCAAGAGACCCAGTACTTC. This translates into CASSADRGTQETQYF.

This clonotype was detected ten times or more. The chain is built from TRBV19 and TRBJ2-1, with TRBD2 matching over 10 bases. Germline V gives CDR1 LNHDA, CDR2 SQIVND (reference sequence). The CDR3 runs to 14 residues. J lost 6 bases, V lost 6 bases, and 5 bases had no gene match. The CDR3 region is CASSLAGALNEQFF. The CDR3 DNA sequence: TGTGCCAGTAGCCTAGCGGGGGCCCTCAATGAGCAGTTCTTC.

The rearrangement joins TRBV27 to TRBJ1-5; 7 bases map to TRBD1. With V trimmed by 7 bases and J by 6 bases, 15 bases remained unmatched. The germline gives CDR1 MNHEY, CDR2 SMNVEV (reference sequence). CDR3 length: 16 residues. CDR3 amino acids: CASTPIYRGLGQPQHF. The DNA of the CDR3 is TGTGCCAGCACCCCAATATACAGGGGCTTGGGTCAGCCCCAGCATTTT.

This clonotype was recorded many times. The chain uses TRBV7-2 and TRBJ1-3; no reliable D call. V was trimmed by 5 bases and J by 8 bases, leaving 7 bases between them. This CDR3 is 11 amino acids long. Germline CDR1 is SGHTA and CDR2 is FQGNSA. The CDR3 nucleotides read TGTGCCAGCAGCAACGTAGACACCATATATTTT. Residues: CASSNVDTIYF. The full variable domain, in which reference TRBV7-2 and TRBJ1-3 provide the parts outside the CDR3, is GAGVSQSPSNKVTEKGKDVELRCDPISGHTALYWYRQSLGQGLEFLIYFQGNSAPDKSGLPSDRFSAERTGGSVSTLTIQRTQQEDSAVYLCASSNVDTIYFGEGSWLTVV.

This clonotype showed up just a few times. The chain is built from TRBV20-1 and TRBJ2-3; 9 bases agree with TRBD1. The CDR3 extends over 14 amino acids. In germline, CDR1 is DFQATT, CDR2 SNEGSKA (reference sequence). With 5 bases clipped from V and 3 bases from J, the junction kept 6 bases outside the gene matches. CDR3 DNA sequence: TGCAGTGCTGGGACAGGGTTCGGGACAGATACGCAGTATTTT. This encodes CSAGTGFGTDTQYF.

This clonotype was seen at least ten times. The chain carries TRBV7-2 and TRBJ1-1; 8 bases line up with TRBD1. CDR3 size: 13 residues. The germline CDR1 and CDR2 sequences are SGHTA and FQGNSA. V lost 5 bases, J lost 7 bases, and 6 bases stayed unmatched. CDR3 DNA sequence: TGTGCCAGCAGCCCAGGACAGGGTTTTGAAGCTTTCTTT. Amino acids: CASSPGQGFEAFF.

The CDR3 sequence: CSAGRTQYF. In DNA form, the CDR3 reads TGCAGTGCTGGTAGGACCCAGTACTTC. The V call is TRBV20-1, the J call TRBJ2-5; D is ambiguous. CDR1 and CDR2 from the germline V gene are DFQATT and SNEGSKA (reference sequence). V shed 5 bases and J shed 7 bases, with 5 bases lying between them. The CDR3 extends over 9 amino acids.

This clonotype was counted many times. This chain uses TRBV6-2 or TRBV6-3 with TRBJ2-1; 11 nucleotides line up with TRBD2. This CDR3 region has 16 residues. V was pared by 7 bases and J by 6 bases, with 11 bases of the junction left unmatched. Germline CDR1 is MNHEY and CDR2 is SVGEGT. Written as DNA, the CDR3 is TGTGCCAGCACCCATAGCGGGGGGGCGTCAGTCAATGAGCAGTTCTTC. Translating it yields CASTHSGGASVNEQFF.

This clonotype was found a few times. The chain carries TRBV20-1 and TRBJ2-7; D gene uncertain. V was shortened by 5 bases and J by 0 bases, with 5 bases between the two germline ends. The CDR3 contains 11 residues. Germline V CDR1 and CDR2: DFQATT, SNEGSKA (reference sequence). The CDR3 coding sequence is TGCAGTGCTTACAGCTCCTACGAGCAGTACTTC. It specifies CSAYSSYEQYF.

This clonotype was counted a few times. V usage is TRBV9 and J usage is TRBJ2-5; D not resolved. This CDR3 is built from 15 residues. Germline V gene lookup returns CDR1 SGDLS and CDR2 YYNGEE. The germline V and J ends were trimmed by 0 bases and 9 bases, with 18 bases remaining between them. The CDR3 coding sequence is TGTGCCAGCAGCGTAGTGGTGCCAGTTGGAGTGGCCCAGTACTTC. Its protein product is CASSVVVPVGVAQYF.

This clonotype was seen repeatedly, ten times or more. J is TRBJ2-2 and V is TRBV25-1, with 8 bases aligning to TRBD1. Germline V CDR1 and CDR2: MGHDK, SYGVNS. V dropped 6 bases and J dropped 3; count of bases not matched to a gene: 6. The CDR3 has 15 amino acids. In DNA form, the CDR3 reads TGTGCCAGCAGGGGGACAGGTGTGGACACCGGGGAGCTGTTTTTT. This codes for CASRGTGVDTGELFF.

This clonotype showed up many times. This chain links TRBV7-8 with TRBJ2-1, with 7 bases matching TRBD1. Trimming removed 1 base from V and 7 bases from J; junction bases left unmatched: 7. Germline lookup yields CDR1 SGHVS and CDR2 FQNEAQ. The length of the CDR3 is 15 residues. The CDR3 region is CASSLVLAGGNEQFF. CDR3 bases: TGTGCCAGCAGCTTAGTTCTGGCAGGGGGAAATGAGCAGTTCTTC.

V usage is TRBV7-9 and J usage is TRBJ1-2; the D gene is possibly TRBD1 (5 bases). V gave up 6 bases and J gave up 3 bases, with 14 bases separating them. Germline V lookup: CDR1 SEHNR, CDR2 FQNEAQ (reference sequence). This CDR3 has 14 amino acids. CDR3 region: CASSQTLGDYGYTF. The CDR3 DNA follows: TGTGCCAGCAGTCAGACCCTAGGGGACTATGGCTACACCTTC.

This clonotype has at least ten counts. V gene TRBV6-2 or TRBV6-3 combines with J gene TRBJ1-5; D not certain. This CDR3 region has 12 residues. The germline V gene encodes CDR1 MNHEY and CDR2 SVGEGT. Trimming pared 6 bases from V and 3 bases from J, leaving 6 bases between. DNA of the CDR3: TGTGCCAGCAGGGACCCCAATCAGCCCCAGCATTTT. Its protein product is CASRDPNQPQHF.